The subject of this entry is one T cell receptor beta chain. Its matching antigen is unknown. The sample is drawn from a study of cytomegalovirus exposure and HLA in healthy donors. PCR primers comprised 60 Vbeta and 13 Jbeta primers. This table comes from immunoSEQ multiplex PCR, and its TCRdb copy is limited to in-frame clones, with some not included. The sample includes roughly 93,000 clones, 80% of them seen just once. Findings and limits, study-wide: Near-uniform donor sequencing depth was presumed by presence/absence analyses. The study flagged some 180 TCR beta chains as cytomegalovirus-associated.

Material: PBMCs. This TCR was recovered from a man aged 25 to 40 in good health and CMV-seronegative.

In DNA form, the CDR3 reads TGTGCCAGCAGTCTCTCCTATAATTCACCCCTCCACTTT. Its protein is CASSLSYNSPLHF. The chain combines TRBV27 with TRBJ1-6; D gene unclear. There are 13 residues in the CDR3. Trimming took 5 bases from V and 0 from J, leaving 2 bases between them. CDR1 MNHEY and CDR2 SMNVEV come from the germline V gene (reference sequence).